A single sample gave rise to the 28 T cell receptor beta chains below, sequenced in a study of blood T cell repertoires in COVID-19. Repertoires were generated with immunoSEQ multiplex PCR, while TCRdb's copy carries only in-frame clones and drops some. The sample holds 310,000 or so clones, 65% to 85% seen once. Sequences were obtained from peripheral blood. These receptors were collected from a woman aged 45-59 years with acute or convalescent COVID-19.

This clone was counted only a few times. This chain links TRBV7-2 with TRBJ1-2; D not resolved. Germline-derived CDR1 and CDR2 are SGHTA and FQGNSA. V dropped 1 base and J dropped 4 bases, with 10 bases sitting between them. The CDR3 loop spans 14 amino acids. Here the CDR3 reads CASSLDDLGYGYTF. In DNA, the CDR3 is TGTGCCAGCAGCTTAGACGACCTAGGCTATGGCTACACCTTC.

This clone was counted a single time. This chain links TRBV9 with TRBJ1-2, with D perhaps matching TRBD1 (5 bases). The length of the CDR3 is 13 residues. The V end was cut by 3 bases, the J end by 4 bases, with 10 bases between. Germline assignment: CDR1 SGDLS and CDR2 YYNGEE. The CDR3 sequence is CASSAGYGYGYTF. CDR3 nucleotides: TGTGCCAGCAGCGCAGGGTATGGCTATGGCTACACCTTC. Full variable domain (remainder filled in from reference TRBV9 and TRBJ1-2): DSGVTQTPKHLITATGQRVTLRCSPRSGDLSVYWYQQSLDQGLQFLIQYYNGEERAKGNILERFSAQQFPDLHSELNLSSLELGDSALYFCASSAGYGYGYTFGSGTRLTVV.

This clone was detected once. This chain uses TRBV7-2 with TRBJ1-5; TRBD1 agrees at 7 bases. The junction had 2 bases not matched to a gene; V was cut back by 2 bases and J by 4 bases. Germline values: CDR1 SGHTA, CDR2 FQGNSA. The CDR3 has 14 amino acids. Here the CDR3 DNA reads TGTGCCAGCAGCTTAAGGGGGCGGAATCAGCCCCAGCATTTT. Encoded protein: CASSLRGRNQPQHF.

The V call is TRBV25-1, the J call TRBJ1-4; 8 bases align to TRBD1. Germline CDR1 reads MGHDK; CDR2 reads SYGVNS. The CDR3 is 15 residues long. Unmatched junction bases numbered 9, after V lost 5 bases and J lost 7 bases. The CDR3 DNA is TGTGCCAGCAGTCCTAGGACAGGGTGGAGTGAAAAACTGTTTTTT. Translation: CASSPRTGWSEKLFF.

This chain joins TRBV10-3 and TRBJ2-1; D unresolved. Trimming stripped 7 bases from V and 0 bases from J, with 13 bases between. Germline loops: CDR1 ENHRY, CDR2 SYGVKD. This CDR3 is built from 15 residues. CDR3 sequence: CAIKSATSSYNEQFF. In nucleotides, the CDR3 is TGTGCCATCAAGTCTGCAACAAGCTCCTACAATGAGCAGTTCTTC.

V usage is TRBV6-5 and J usage is TRBJ1-2; D unclear. Trimming cost V 2 bases and J 5 bases, with 12 bases left between them. The V gene's germline CDR1 is MNHEY and CDR2 SVGAGI. The CDR3 runs 14 residues. The CDR3 DNA follows: TGTGCCAGCAGTTACGAGGGAAGGGCATATGGCTACACCTTC. This gives the protein CASSYEGRAYGYTF.

The chain links TRBV10-3 to TRBJ2-7; D ambiguous. The germline V and J ends were trimmed by 7 bases and 3 bases, with 13 bases remaining between them. The CDR3 totals 13 residues. Germline V gene lookup returns CDR1 ENHRY and CDR2 SYGVKD. CDR3 sequence (DNA): TGTGCCATCACCCCGAGTCTAGGCTACGAGCAGTACTTC. Protein product: CAITPSLGYEQYF.

The chain is built from TRBV7-2 and TRBJ1-5; D uncertain. CDR3 size: 13 residues. Germline CDR1 is SGHTA and CDR2 is FQGNSA. Between the trimmed V and J ends, which lost 5 bases and 2 bases, there was a span of 7 bases. The CDR3 DNA follows: TGTGCCAGCAGCACACTAGGCAATCAGCCCCAGCATTTT. Translated, it gives CASSTLGNQPQHF. Complete variable domain (other parts from reference TRBV7-2 and TRBJ1-5): GAGVSQSPSNKVTEKGKDVELRCDPISGHTALYWYRQSLGQGLEFLIYFQGNSAPDKSGLPSDRFSAERTGGSVSTLTIQRTQQEDSAVYLCASSTLGNQPQHFGDGTRLSIL.

The V gene is TRBV2, the J gene TRBJ2-3; 8 bases line up with TRBD1. The CDR3 sequence is 15 residues long. Germline CDR1 reads SNHLY; CDR2 reads FYNNEI. Unmatched junction bases numbered 6, after V lost 6 bases and J lost 1 base. CDR3 nucleotide sequence: TGTGCCAGCAGAGGCAACAGGGGGGGCACAGATACGCAGTATTTT. Residues: CASRGNRGGTDTQYF.

The CDR3: CASGLPDRATYSGANVLTF. CDR3 DNA sequence: TGTGCTAGTGGTTTGCCGGACAGGGCCACTTACTCTGGGGCCAACGTCCTGACTTTC. The chain is built from TRBV12-5 and TRBJ2-6, with TRBD1 matching over 8 bases. The CDR3 spans 19 residues. V gave up 2 bases and J gave up 0 bases; unmatched junction bases: 9. Germline V gives CDR1 LGHNT, CDR2 FRNRAP.

The chain uses TRBV6-5 and TRBJ1-4; 9 bases align to TRBD1. V gave up 8 bases and J gave up 8 bases; unmatched junction bases: 9. The CDR3 has 14 residues. Germline V gene data show CDR1 as MNHEY and CDR2 as SVGAGI. The CDR3 is CASAPGQGGEKLFF. The CDR3 DNA reads as TGTGCCAGCGCTCCGGGACAGGGCGGCGAAAAACTGTTTTTT.

V is TRBV6-5 and J is TRBJ2-2; a possible D gene is TRBD2 (5 bases). Trimming pared 6 bases from V and 6 bases from J, leaving 11 bases between. From germline, CDR1 is MNHEY and CDR2 SVGAGI. This CDR3 is 13 amino acids long. The CDR3 DNA reads as TGTGCCAGCAGGATCGAAGCGGCCGGGGAGCTGTTTTTT. This sequence encodes CASRIEAAGELFF.

The chain couples TRBV2 to TRBJ1-1, with TRBD1 as a possible D gene (5 bases). This CDR3 region has 13 residues. CDR1 is SNHLY, CDR2 FYNNEI, per germline. Trimming removed 10 bases from V and 0 bases from J, with 12 bases in between. Written as DNA, the CDR3 is TGTGCCACCGAGACAGAATTGAACACTGAAGCTTTCTTT. It yields the protein CATETELNTEAFF.

The V call is TRBV27, the J call TRBJ1-1; 8 nucleotides align to TRBD1. Unmatched junction bases numbered 10, after V lost 5 bases and J lost 2 bases. The CDR3 has 16 amino acids. The germline CDR1 and CDR2 sequences are MNHEY and SMNVEV (reference sequence). Here the CDR3 reads CASSARDRNYNTEAFF. The CDR3 DNA reads TGTGCCAGCAGTGCCCGGGACAGGAACTATAACACTGAAGCTTTCTTT.

The chain combines TRBV7-2 with TRBJ2-1; 8 bases line up with TRBD1. J lost 5 bases, V lost 1 base, and 4 bases had no gene match. In germline, CDR1 is SGHTA, CDR2 FQGNSA. This CDR3 has 15 residues. CDR3 coding DNA: TGTGCCAGCAGCTTAGACAGGGGGTTCCACAATGAGCAGTTCTTC. This sequence encodes CASSLDRGFHNEQFF.

V gene TRBV7-2 combines with J gene TRBJ2-2; 13 bases are a match to TRBD2. Looked up from germline, CDR1 is SGHTA and CDR2 is FQGNSA. J lost 4 bases, V lost 5 bases, and 10 bases had no gene match. The CDR3 extends over 18 amino acids. The CDR3 coding sequence is TGTGCCAGCAGCCCTCGACTAGCGGGAGGATCGGGCACCGGGGAGCTGTTTTTT. Its translation: CASSPRLAGGSGTGELFF.

V and J are TRBV28 and TRBJ2-3, with D possibly being TRBD1 (5 bases). The CDR3 contains 15 residues. With 3 bases removed from V and 1 base from J, the gap between germline ends came to 11 bases. CDR1 MDHEN and CDR2 SYDVKM come from the germline V gene. CDR3 nucleotides: TGTGCCAGCAGTTTCTCAGGGTGGGGCACAGATACGCAGTATTTT. This translates into CASSFSGWGTDTQYF.

The chain couples TRBV10-3 to TRBJ1-2; a weak D match, TRBD1 (6 bases). V was cut by 5 bases and J by 2 bases, with 12 bases left in between. This CDR3 contains 14 residues. Looked up from germline, CDR1 is ENHRY and CDR2 is SYGVKD. CDR3 coding DNA: TGTGCCATCAGTCGGGGGGGCAGAAACTATGGCTACACCTTC. Translation: CAISRGGRNYGYTF.

The chain has TRBV11-2 and TRBJ1-1; D is ambiguous. The length of the CDR3 is 13 residues. Per germline, CDR1 SGHAT and CDR2 FQNNGV. V was trimmed by 0 bases and J by 9 bases, leaving 11 bases between them. CDR3 residues: CASSLDPETQAFF. DNA of the CDR3: TGTGCCAGCAGCTTAGATCCGGAGACCCAAGCTTTCTTT.

This rearrangement joins TRBV2 to TRBJ2-7, with 7 bases fitting TRBD1. Germline trimming cut 6 bases from V and 0 bases from J; bases unmatched to any gene: 5. This CDR3 has 14 residues. Germline CDR1 SNHLY, CDR2 FYNNEI. The CDR3 DNA reads TGTGCCAGCAGCCCGGACAGGAGCTCCTACGAGCAGTACTTC. It codes for CASSPDRSSYEQYF. Filled out from reference TRBV2 and TRBJ2-7, the complete variable domain reads EPEVTQTPSHQVTQMGQEVILRCVPISNHLYFYWYRQILGQKVEFLVSFYNNEISEKSEIFDDQFSVERPDGSNFTLKIRSTKLEDSAMYFCASSPDRSSYEQYFGPGTRLTVT.

This chain joins TRBV14 and TRBJ2-1; TRBD2 aligns across 7 bases. From germline, CDR1 is SGHDN and CDR2 FVKESK. CDR3 length: 13 residues. V lost 4 bases and J lost 9; bases outside the gene matches: 6. CDR3: CASSLRREGEQFF. The CDR3 nucleotides read TGTGCCAGCAGCCTCCGAAGGGAGGGTGAGCAGTTCTTC. The full variable domain, with the rest looked up from reference TRBV14 and TRBJ2-1, is EAGVTQFPSHSVIEKGQTVTLRCDPISGHDNLYWYRRVMGKEIKFLLHFVKESKQDESGMPNNRFLAERTGGTYSTLKVQPAELEDSGVYFCASSLRREGEQFFGPGTRLTVL.

The rearrangement links TRBV6-1 to TRBJ2-1; perhaps TRBD2 as D (6 bases). The CDR3 totals 15 residues. CDR1 and CDR2 from the germline V gene are MNHNS and SASEGT. V was shortened by 5 bases and J by 7 bases, with 18 bases between the two germline ends. The CDR3 protein is CASSSGPFPRNEQFF. The DNA for the CDR3 is TGTGCCAGCAGTAGCGGGCCTTTTCCCAGAAATGAGCAGTTCTTC.

V and J are TRBV7-9 and TRBJ1-1, with D unclear. Per germline, CDR1 SEHNR and CDR2 FQNEAQ (reference sequence). The V and J ends lost 6 bases and 8 bases respectively, with 22 bases between them. The CDR3 is made up of 15 amino acids. Here the CDR3 reads CASRQTEAVLVEAFF. CDR3 in DNA: TGTGCCAGCAGACAAACGGAGGCGGTCTTGGTAGAAGCTTTCTTT.

This clone was counted once. V is TRBV11-2 and J is TRBJ1-1; the D is unclear. V lost 5 bases and J lost 0, with 13 bases in between. This CDR3 spans 15 amino acids. The germline V gene encodes CDR1 SGHAT and CDR2 FQNNGV. CDR3 in DNA: TGTGCCAGCAGCATATTCGCGGGCATGAACACTGAAGCTTTCTTT. Residues: CASSIFAGMNTEAFF.

V gene TRBV6-1 combines with J gene TRBJ1-6; D might be TRBD1 (6 bases). Germline CDR1 and CDR2: MNHNS and SASEGT. This CDR3 comprises 17 residues. V lost 2 bases, J lost 8 bases, and 19 bases lay in between. In DNA form, the CDR3 reads TGTGCCAGCAGTGAATATTGGACAGTGGGACCAGATTCACCCCTCCACTTT. Translating it yields CASSEYWTVGPDSPLHF.

This chain links TRBV4-1 with TRBJ2-1; 9 bases align to TRBD2. The J segment lost 3 bases and the V segment lost 1 base, leaving 4 bases of the junction unmatched. Germline-derived CDR1 and CDR2 are MGHRA and YSYEKL. The CDR3 has 16 amino acids. CDR3 in amino acids: CASSQAQRGDYNEQFF. The CDR3, as DNA: TGCGCCAGCAGCCAAGCTCAGCGGGGGGACTACAATGAGCAGTTCTTC.

V usage is TRBV7-2 and J usage is TRBJ2-5, with 13 nucleotides matching TRBD2. With 3 bases clipped from V and 9 bases from J, the junction kept 4 bases outside the gene matches. Germline loops: CDR1 SGHTA, CDR2 FQGNSA. The length of the CDR3 is 14 residues. CDR3 sequence: CASSLGTSGTPQYF. For the CDR3, the DNA is TGTGCCAGCAGCTTGGGGACTAGCGGGACCCCCCAGTACTTC.

The V call is TRBV6-2 or TRBV6-3, the J call TRBJ1-2; no clear D gene. The germline V and J ends were trimmed by 2 bases and 3 bases, with 7 bases remaining between them. Germline CDR1 MNHEY, CDR2 SVGEGT. The CDR3 loop spans 13 amino acids. CDR3 coding DNA: TGTGCCAGCAGTTACGACACCTACTATGGCTACACCTTC. As protein: CASSYDTYYGYTF.